This record covers a single T cell receptor (beta chain). As yet, its antigen is unknown. This specimen belongs to a study of T cell responses to AZD1222 COVID-19 vaccine. Background on the study: The study pooled second doses at about 4 or about 12 weeks. Points from the study as a whole: Donors, mostly white British, included more females; clonal diversity was possibly underestimated.

Only in-frame clones appear in the TCRdb table, and some are missing; sequencing was by immunoSEQ multiplex PCR. The sample contains approximately 120,000 clones, approximately 90% of which appear only once. This TCR came from an adult in good health. The input for sequencing was peripheral blood, taken on day 0 of AZD1222 vaccination.

CDR3 protein: CATSAGDEQYF. The CDR3 coding sequence is TGTGCCACCAGTGCAGGGGACGAGCAGTACTTC. The chain carries TRBV24-1 and TRBJ2-7, with D maybe TRBD1 (6 bases). V shed 5 bases and J shed 5 bases, with 6 bases lying between them. This CDR3 has 11 amino acids. The V gene's germline CDR1 is KGHDR and CDR2 SFDVKD.